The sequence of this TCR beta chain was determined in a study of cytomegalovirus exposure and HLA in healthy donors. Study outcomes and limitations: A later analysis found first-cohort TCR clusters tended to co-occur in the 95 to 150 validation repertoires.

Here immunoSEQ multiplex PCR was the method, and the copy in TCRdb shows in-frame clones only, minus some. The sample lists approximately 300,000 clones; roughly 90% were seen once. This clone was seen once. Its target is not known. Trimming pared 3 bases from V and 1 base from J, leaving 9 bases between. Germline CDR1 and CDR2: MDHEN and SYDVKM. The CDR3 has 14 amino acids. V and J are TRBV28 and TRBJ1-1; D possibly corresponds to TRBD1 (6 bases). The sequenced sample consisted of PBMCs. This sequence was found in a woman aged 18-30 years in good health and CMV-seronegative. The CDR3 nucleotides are TGTGCCAGCAGTTTTGACAGGACGAACACTGAAGCTTTCTTT. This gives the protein CASSFDRTNTEAFF.